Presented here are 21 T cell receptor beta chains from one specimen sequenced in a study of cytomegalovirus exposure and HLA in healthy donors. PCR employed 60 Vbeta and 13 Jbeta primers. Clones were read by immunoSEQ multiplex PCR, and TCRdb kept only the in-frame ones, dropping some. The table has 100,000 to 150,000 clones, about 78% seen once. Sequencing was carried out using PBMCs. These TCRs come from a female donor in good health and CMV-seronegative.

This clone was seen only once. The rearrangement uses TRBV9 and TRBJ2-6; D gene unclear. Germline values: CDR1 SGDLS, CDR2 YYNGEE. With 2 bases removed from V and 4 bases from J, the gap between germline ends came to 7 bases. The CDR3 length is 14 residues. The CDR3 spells CASSVALGANVLTF. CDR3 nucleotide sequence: TGTGCCAGCAGCGTGGCCCTGGGGGCCAACGTCCTGACTTTC.

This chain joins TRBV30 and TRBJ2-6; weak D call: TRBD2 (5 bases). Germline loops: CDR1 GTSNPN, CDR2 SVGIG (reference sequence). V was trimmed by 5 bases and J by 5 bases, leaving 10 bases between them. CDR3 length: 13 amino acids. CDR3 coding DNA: TGTGCCTGGGAGGGCGGGTGGGCCAACGTCCTGACTTTC. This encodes CAWEGGWANVLTF.

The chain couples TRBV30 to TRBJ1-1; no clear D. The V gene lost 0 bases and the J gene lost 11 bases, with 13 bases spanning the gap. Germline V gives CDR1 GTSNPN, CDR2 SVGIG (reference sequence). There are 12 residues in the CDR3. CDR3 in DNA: TGTGCCTGGAGTGTACGGGAAACTAGGGCTTTCTTT. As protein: CAWSVRETRAFF. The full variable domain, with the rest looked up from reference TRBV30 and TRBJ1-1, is SQTIHQWPATLVQPVGSPLSLECTVEGTSNPNLYWYRQAAGRGLQLLFYSVGIGQISSEVPQNLSASRPQDRQFILSSKKLLLSDSGFYLCAWSVRETRAFFGQGTRLTVV.

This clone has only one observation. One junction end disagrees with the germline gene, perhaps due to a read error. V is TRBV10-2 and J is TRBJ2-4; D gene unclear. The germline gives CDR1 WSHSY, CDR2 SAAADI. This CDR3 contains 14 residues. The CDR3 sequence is CASSGYIGQNSQYF. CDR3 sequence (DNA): TGCGCCAGCAGTGGTTATATTGGCCAAAACAGTCAGTACTTC.

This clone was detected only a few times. Written as DNA, the CDR3 is TGTGCCAGCAGCTTGGAGCTGACAGACAATGAGCAGTTCTTC. This codes for CASSLELTDNEQFF. The gene calls are TRBV5-6 and TRBJ2-1; D is possibly TRBD1 (5 bases). The V end lost 0 bases, the J end lost 5 bases, and 9 bases lay between the germline ends. CDR1 and CDR2 (germline): SGHDT, YYEEEE. CDR3 length equals 14 residues.

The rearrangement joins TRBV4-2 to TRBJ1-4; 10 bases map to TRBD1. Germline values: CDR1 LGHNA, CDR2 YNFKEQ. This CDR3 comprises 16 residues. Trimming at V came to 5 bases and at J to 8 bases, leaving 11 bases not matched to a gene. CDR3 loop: CASSISADRGNEKLFF. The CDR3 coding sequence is TGTGCCAGCAGCATTAGCGCGGACAGGGGGAACGAAAAACTGTTTTTT.

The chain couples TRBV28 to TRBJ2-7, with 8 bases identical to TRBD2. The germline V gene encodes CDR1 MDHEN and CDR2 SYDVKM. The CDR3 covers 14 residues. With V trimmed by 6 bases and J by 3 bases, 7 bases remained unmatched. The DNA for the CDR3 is TGTGCCAGCAGCCCAGCGGGAGCGCTCTACGAGCAGTACTTC. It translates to CASSPAGALYEQYF.

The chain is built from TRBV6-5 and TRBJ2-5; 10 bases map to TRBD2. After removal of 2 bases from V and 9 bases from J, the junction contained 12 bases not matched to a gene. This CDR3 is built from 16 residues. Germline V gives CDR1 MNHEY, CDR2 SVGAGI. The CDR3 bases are TGTGCCAGCAGTTACAGCACTAGCGGGGCTAACAGAGCCCAGTACTTC. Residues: CASSYSTSGANRAQYF.

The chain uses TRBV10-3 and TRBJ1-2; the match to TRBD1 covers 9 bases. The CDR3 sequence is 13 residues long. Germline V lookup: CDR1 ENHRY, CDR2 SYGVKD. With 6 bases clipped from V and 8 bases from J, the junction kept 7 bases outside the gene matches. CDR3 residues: CAIREGQGKGYTF. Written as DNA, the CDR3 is TGTGCCATCAGGGAGGGACAGGGTAAAGGCTACACCTTC.

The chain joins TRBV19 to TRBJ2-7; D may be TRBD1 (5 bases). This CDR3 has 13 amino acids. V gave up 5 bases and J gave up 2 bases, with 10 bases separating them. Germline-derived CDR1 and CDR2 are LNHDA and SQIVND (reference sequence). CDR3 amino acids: CASSWGLPYEQYF. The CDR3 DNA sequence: TGTGCCAGTAGTTGGGGCCTTCCCTACGAGCAGTACTTC.

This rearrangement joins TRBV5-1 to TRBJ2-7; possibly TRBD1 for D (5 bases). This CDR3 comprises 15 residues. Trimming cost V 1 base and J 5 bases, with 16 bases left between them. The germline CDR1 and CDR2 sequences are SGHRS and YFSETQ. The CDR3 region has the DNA TGCGCCAGCAGCTTGCGGTACAGGCGCGTTAACGAGCAGTACTTC. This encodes CASSLRYRRVNEQYF.

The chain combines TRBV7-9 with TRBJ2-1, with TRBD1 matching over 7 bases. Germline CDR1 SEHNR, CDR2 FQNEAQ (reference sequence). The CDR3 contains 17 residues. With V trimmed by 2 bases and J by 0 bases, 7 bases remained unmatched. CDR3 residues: CASSLRSQGHSYNEQFF. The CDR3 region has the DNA TGTGCCAGCAGCTTAAGGTCACAGGGGCACTCCTACAATGAGCAGTTCTTC. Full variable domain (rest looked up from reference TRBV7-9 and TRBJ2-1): DTGVSQNPRHKITKRGQNVTFRCDPISEHNRLYWYRQTLGQGPEFLTYFQNEAQLEKSRLLSDRFSAERPKGSFSTLEIQRTEQGDSAMYLCASSLRSQGHSYNEQFFGPGTRLTVL.

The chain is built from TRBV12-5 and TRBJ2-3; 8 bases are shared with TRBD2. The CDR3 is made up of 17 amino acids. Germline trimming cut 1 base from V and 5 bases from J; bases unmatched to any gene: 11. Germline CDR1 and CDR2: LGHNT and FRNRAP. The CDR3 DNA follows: TGTGCTAGTGGTTTGGGAGGGGCGGGGGGACCTAGAGATACGCAGTATTTT. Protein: CASGLGGAGGPRDTQYF. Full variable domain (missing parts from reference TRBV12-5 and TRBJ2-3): DARVTQTPRHKVTEMGQEVTMRCQPILGHNTVFWYRQTMMQGLELLAYFRNRAPLDDSGMPKDRFSAEMPDATLATLKIQPSEPRDSAVYFCASGLGGAGGPRDTQYFGPGTRLTVL.

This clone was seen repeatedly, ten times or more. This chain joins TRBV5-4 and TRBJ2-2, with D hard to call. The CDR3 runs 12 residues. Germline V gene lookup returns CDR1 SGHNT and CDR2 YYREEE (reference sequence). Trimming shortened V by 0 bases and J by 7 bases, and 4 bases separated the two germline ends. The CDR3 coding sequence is TGTGCCAGCAGCTTGGACAGCGGGGAGCTGTTTTTT. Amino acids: CASSLDSGELFF.

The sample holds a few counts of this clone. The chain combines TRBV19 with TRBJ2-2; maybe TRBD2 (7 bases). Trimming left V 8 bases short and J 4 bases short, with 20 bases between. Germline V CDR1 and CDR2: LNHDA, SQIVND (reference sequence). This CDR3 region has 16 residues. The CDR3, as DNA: TGTGCCAGTGGAGGCGGACGGGGGGCCTTCACCGGGGAGCTGTTTTTT. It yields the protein CASGGGRGAFTGELFF.

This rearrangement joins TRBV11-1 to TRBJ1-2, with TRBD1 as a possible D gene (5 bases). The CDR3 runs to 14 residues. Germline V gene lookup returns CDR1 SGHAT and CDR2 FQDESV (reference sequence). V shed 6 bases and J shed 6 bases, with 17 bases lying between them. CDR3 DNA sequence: TGTGCCAGCAGTCAAACACCGGGGGGAGATGGCTACACCTTC. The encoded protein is CASSQTPGGDGYTF. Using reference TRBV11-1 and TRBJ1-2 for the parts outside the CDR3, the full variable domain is EAEVAQSPRYKITEKSQAVAFWCDPISGHATLYWYRQILGQGPELLVQFQDESVVDDSQLPKDRFSAERLKGVDSTLKIQPAELGDSAMYLCASSQTPGGDGYTFGSGTRLTVV.

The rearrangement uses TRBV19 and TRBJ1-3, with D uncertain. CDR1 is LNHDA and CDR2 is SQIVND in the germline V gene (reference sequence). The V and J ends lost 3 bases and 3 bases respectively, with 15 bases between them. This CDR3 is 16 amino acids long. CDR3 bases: TGTGCCAGTAGTATCGCTTTCGGGTTACGTGGAAACACCATATATTTT. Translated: CASSIAFGLRGNTIYF.

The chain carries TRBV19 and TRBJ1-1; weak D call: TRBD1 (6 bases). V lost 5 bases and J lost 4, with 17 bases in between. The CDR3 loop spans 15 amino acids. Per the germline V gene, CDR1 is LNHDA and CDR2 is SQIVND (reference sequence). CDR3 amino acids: CASSSGAAVRTEAFF. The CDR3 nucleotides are TGTGCCAGTAGTTCAGGGGCCGCCGTTCGCACTGAAGCTTTCTTT.

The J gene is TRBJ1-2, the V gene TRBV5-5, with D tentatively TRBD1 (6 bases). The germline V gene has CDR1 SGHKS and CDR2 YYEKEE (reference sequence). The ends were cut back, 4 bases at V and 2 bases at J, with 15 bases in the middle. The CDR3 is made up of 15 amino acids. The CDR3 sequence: CASSPRPQGNYGYTF. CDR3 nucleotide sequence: TGTGCCAGCAGCCCAAGACCACAGGGAAACTATGGCTACACCTTC.

In nucleotides, the CDR3 is TGCGCCAGCAGCTGGGGGCTAGCGGGAGAAAATGAGCAGTTCTTC. Its protein is CASSWGLAGENEQFF. V gene TRBV5-1 combines with J gene TRBJ2-1; 10 nucleotides line up with TRBD2. With 3 bases clipped from V and 7 bases from J, the junction kept 7 bases outside the gene matches. The CDR3 runs to 15 residues. CDR1 and CDR2 (germline): SGHRS, YFSETQ.

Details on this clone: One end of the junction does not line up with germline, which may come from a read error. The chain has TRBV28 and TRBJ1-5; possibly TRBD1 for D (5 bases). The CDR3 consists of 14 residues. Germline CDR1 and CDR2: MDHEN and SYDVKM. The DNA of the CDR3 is TGTGCCAGCAGTTTGTATTGGGGCAACCAGCCCCAGCATTTT. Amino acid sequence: CASSLYWGNQPQHF.